This TCR beta chain was obtained from a study of control samples from healthy donors and cancer patients. V trimming: 3 bases; J trimming: 7 bases; junction bases outside the gene matches: 2. The CDR3 loop spans 12 amino acids. Looked up from germline, CDR1 is SGHTA and CDR2 is FQGNSA. This table comes from immunoSEQ multiplex PCR, and its TCRdb copy is limited to in-frame clones, with some not included. The sample has some 120,000 clones, 93% seen once. Source material: blood. This TCR was sampled from a man in his thirties or forties in good health. The rearrangement links TRBV7-2 to TRBJ1-2; 7 bases are a match to TRBD1. The DNA of the CDR3 is TGTGCCAGCAGCTTCTCAGGGGGTGGCTACACCTTC. Translating gives CASSFSGGGYTF.